Listed below are T cell receptor beta chains from one sample, sequenced in a study of PD-1 blockade in classical Hodgkin lymphoma. Generated by immunoSEQ multiplex PCR, the TCRdb table keeps only in-frame clones and is missing some. Here the sample spans roughly 36,000 clones, more than 60% being singletons. Sequences were derived from peripheral blood mononuclear cells (PBMCs), sampled before the fourth cycle of nivolumab. These receptors came from a human donor with classical Hodgkin lymphoma. CDR3s include the opening cysteine and the closing phenylalanine or tryptophan. A D gene is named only where the DNA matches it firmly. The size field is filled for only some rows; it gives once, few, many or a size class.

v_call	d_call	clone_size	cdr3_length	j_call	cdr3_aa	cdr3_nt
TRBV5-4	NA	once	12	TRBJ2-1	CASSLAPGEQFF	TGTGCCAGCAGCTTGGCCCCCGGTGAGCAGTTCTTC
TRBV7-9	NA	medium-sized	14	TRBJ1-1	CASRILRGNTEAFF	TGTGCCAGCAGAATACTGAGGGGAAACACTGAAGCTTTCTTT
TRBV5-4	TRBD2	NA	18	TRBJ2-3	CASSLRAGGRSSTDTQYF	TGTGCCAGCAGCTTGCGGGCGGGGGGGCGGTCGAGCACAGATACGCAGTATTTT
TRBV29-1	NA	NA	13	TRBJ2-7	CSVVTGTSYEQYF	TGCAGCGTGGTAACCGGGACCTCCTACGAGCAGTACTTC
TRBV6-5	TRBD2	NA	15	TRBJ2-1	CASSFLAGAVNEQFF	TGTGCCAGCAGTTTTCTAGCGGGGGCCGTCAATGAGCAGTTCTTC
TRBV5-1	NA	NA	19	TRBJ2-6	CASSLSSWGRGAGANVLTF	TGCGCCAGCAGCTTGTCTTCATGGGGCAGGGGGGCTGGGGCCAACGTCCTGACTTTC
TRBV21-1	NA	NA	13	TRBJ2-1	CASRGDVPIFAFF	TGTGCCAGCAGGGGGGACGTACCTATTTTTGCGTTCTTC
TRBV4-3	TRBD1	once	15	TRBJ1-4	CASSQIGTVNEKLFF	TGCGCCAGCAGCCAAATCGGGACAGTTAATGAAAAACTGTTTTTT
TRBV28	NA	NA	14	TRBJ1-1	CASSSYGMNTEAFF	TGTGCCAGCAGTTCGTATGGGATGAACACTGAAGCTTTCTTT
TRBV6-5	TRBD1	NA	15	TRBJ1-4	CASSFDRGHSEKLFF	TGTGCCAGCAGTTTCGACAGGGGGCATAGTGAAAAACTGTTTTTT
TRBV10-3	NA	NA	12	TRBJ1-4	CAISESSEKLFF	TGTGCCATCAGTGAGTCGTCTGAAAAACTGTTTTTT
TRBV9	TRBD2	NA	17	TRBJ2-5	CASSVGLAGGGQETQYF	TGTGCCAGCAGCGTAGGACTAGCGGGGGGAGGACAAGAGACCCAGTACTTC
TRBV19	NA	NA	16	TRBJ1-4	CASSIPQGTTNEKLFF	TGTGCCAGTAGTATTCCGCAGGGGACAACTAATGAAAAACTGTTTTTT
TRBV2	NA	NA	16	TRBJ1-1	CASSGRPWGGNTEAFF	TGTGCCAGCAGCGGTAGACCCTGGGGGGGGAACACTGAAGCTTTCTTT
TRBV2	NA	NA	14	TRBJ2-1	CASWPMESVSEQFF	TGTGCCAGCTGGCCGATGGAGTCGGTAAGTGAGCAGTTCTTC
TRBV7-3	NA	NA	15	TRBJ2-3	CASSLMGGPTDTQYF	TGTGCCAGCAGCTTAATGGGCGGGCCCACAGATACGCAGTATTTT
TRBV30	NA	few	16	TRBJ1-6	CAWRRLRSSYNSPLHF	TGTGCCTGGAGACGCTTGCGTAGCTCCTATAATTCACCCCTCCACTTT
TRBV10-3	NA	few	17	TRBJ2-7	CAISETRDPRTSYEQYF	TGTGCCATCAGTGAGACCCGGGACCCTCGGACCTCCTACGAGCAGTACTTC
TRBV7-4	TRBD1	few	16	TRBJ1-5	CASSLDRSYSNQPQHF	TGTGCCAGCAGCTTGGACAGGTCTTATAGCAATCAGCCCCAGCATTTT
TRBV27	NA	NA	14	TRBJ1-2	CASSLSAGEDGYTF	TGTGCCAGCAGTTTATCTGCAGGGGAGGATGGCTACACCTTC
TRBV4-2	TRBD2	NA	14	TRBJ2-7	CASSRLAGDYEQYF	TGTGCCAGCAGCCGACTAGCGGGGGACTACGAGCAGTACTTC
TRBV2	NA	NA	16	TRBJ1-6	CASSEWTPEINSPLHF	TGTGCCAGCAGTGAGTGGACACCGGAGATTAATTCACCCCTCCACTTT
TRBV28	NA	NA	14	TRBJ1-5	CASSLSGNNQPQHF	TGTGCCAGCAGTTTGTCGGGAAACAATCAGCCCCAGCATTTT
TRBV18	TRBD1	NA	14	TRBJ1-4	CASSPGQGNEKLFF	TGTGCCAGCTCTCCGGGACAGGGTAACGAAAAACTGTTTTTT
TRBV19	TRBD1	few	12	TRBJ1-5	CATSGGDQPQHF	TGTGCCACCTCAGGGGGAGATCAGCCCCAGCATTTT
TRBV9	NA	once	15	TRBJ1-1	CASSAERTVLSEAFF	TGTGCCAGCAGCGCTGAAAGGACGGTTTTGAGTGAAGCTTTCTTT